A selection of T cell receptor beta chains follows, all from one sample in a study of T cell responses to AZD1222 COVID-19 vaccine. Here immunoSEQ multiplex PCR was the method, and the copy in TCRdb shows in-frame clones only, minus some. The sample holds some 120,000 clones, 89% seen once. The sequenced sample was peripheral blood, obtained 28 days after the second AZD1222 dose. Source of these receptors: an adult who received the AZD1222 COVID-19 vaccine. Both conserved end residues are part of each CDR3. The order of the fields is clone size, J gene, V gene, CDR3 length, D gene, CDR3 protein, CDR3 DNA. A D gene is named only where the DNA matches it firmly. Only part of the rows carry a size: once, few, many, or a class if the clone is expanded.

>few|TRBJ1-5|TRBV4-3|13|.
CASSQDFKEPQHF
TGCGCCAGCAGCCAAGATTTTAAGGAGCCCCAGCATTTT
>.|TRBJ2-1|TRBV19|18|TRBD2
CASRGATSGRLNYNEQFF
TGTGCCAGTAGAGGGGCCACTAGCGGGAGGTTAAACTACAATGAGCAGTTCTTC
>.|TRBJ1-5|TRBV30|12|.
CAWSPTSGPQHF
TGTGCCTGGAGTCCCACCTCGGGGCCCCAGCATTTT
>.|TRBJ2-5|TRBV7-7|14|.
CASSLSPGQETQYF
TGTGCCAGCAGCTTAAGTCCGGGACAAGAGACCCAGTACTTC
>.|TRBJ2-7|TRBV5-1|15|.
CATSRQGGSSYEQYF
TGCGCCACCTCCCGCCAGGGGGGGAGCTCCTACGAGCAGTACTTC
>.|TRBJ1-6|TRBV3-1/TRBV3-2|14|.
CASSLQGRDSPLHF
TGTGCCAGCAGCCTCCAGGGTAGGGATTCACCCCTCCACTTT
>.|TRBJ1-4|TRBV30|14|.
CAWSVGHENEKLFF
TGTGCCTGGAGTGTGGGACATGAGAATGAAAAACTGTTTTTT
>.|TRBJ1-5|TRBV19|16|TRBD1
CASSIKGQGFNQPQHF
TGTGCCAGTAGTATCAAGGGACAGGGCTTCAATCAGCCCCAGCATTTT
>.|TRBJ2-1|TRBV18|15|TRBD1
CASSPGTGAYNEQFF
TGTGCCAGCTCACCCGGGACAGGGGCCTACAATGAGCAGTTCTTC
>.|TRBJ1-3|TRBV19|14|TRBD1
CASTSTGGRNTIYF
TGTGCCAGTACGTCGACAGGGGGAAGAAACACCATATATTTT
>few|TRBJ1-5|TRBV6-2/TRBV6-3|17|.
CASSSSEGSWSNQPQHF
TGTGCCAGCAGTTCATCCGAGGGGTCTTGGAGCAATCAGCCCCAGCATTTT
>once|TRBJ1-3|TRBV7-9|13|.
CASSTQPGNTIYF
TGTGCCAGCAGTACCCAGCCTGGAAACACCATATATTTT
>.|TRBJ1-5|TRBV6-1|15|.
CASSEWQNSNQPQHF
TGTGCCAGCAGTGAATGGCAGAATAGCAATCAGCCCCAGCATTTT
>few|TRBJ1-1|TRBV27|13|.
CASSFFGNTEAFF
TGTGCCAGCAGTTTTTTCGGAAACACTGAAGCTTTCTTT
>.|TRBJ2-1|TRBV6-1|20|TRBD2
CASSEPAGVSGGGSYNEQFF
TGTGCCAGCAGTGAACCCGCCGGGGTTAGCGGGGGGGGCTCCTACAATGAGCAGTTCTTC
>.|TRBJ2-7|TRBV19|15|.
CASSRLGDTSYEQYF
TGTGCCAGCTCCCGGTTGGGGGACACCTCCTACGAGCAGTACTTC
>.|TRBJ2-2|TRBV19|16|.
CASRPRGQGYTGELFF
TGTGCCAGTAGACCTCGGGGGCAGGGCTACACCGGGGAGCTGTTTTTT
>.|TRBJ1-2|TRBV3-1/TRBV3-2|12|.
CASSQDSRRYTF
TGTGCCAGCAGCCAAGACAGTCGTCGCTACACCTTC
>.|TRBJ1-2|TRBV28|15|TRBD1
CASSSPTGRSRGYTF
TGTGCCAGCAGTTCCCCGACAGGGAGAAGTCGTGGCTACACCTTC
>.|TRBJ2-5|TRBV4-2|15|.
CASSQSPGAQETQYF
TGTGCCAGCAGCCAATCCCCCGGGGCCCAAGAGACCCAGTACTTC
>.|TRBJ2-1|TRBV7-8|16|.
CASSFGVGSLVNEQFF
TGTGCCAGCAGCTTCGGCGTAGGTTCCCTTGTGAATGAGCAGTTCTTC
>.|TRBJ2-1|TRBV27|16|TRBD2
CASISLAGGPYNEQFF
TGTGCCAGCATCTCCCTAGCGGGAGGGCCCTACAATGAGCAGTTCTTC
>.|TRBJ2-1|TRBV5-1|15|.
CASSLTGDSYNEQFF
TGCGCCAGCAGCTTGACAGGCGACTCCTACAATGAGCAGTTCTTC
>.|TRBJ1-4|TRBV6-5|16|.
CASSYSWTARREKLFF
TGTGCCAGCAGTTACTCGTGGACCGCCCGGCGTGAAAAACTGTTTTTT
>.|TRBJ2-2|TRBV3-1/TRBV3-2|14|.
CASTLLQGHGELFF
TGTGCCAGCACCCTATTACAGGGCCACGGGGAGCTGTTTTTT
>.|TRBJ2-3|TRBV19|12|.
CASSIDYSTQYF
TGTGCCAGTAGTATCGACTATAGTACGCAGTATTTT
>many|TRBJ1-2|TRBV2|13|.
CASSPQVSYGYTF
TGTGCCAGCAGTCCCCAGGTCAGCTATGGCTACACCTTC
>.|TRBJ1-2|TRBV7-9|13|.
CASSPDSSYGYTF
TGTGCCAGCAGCCCGGACAGTTCCTATGGCTACACCTTC
>.|TRBJ1-6|TRBV12-5|15|.
CASGLEPGLSSPLHF
TGTGCTAGTGGTTTGGAACCGGGGCTCTCGTCACCCCTCCACTTT
>once|TRBJ1-1|TRBV18|13|.
CASSWTENTEAFF
TGTGCCAGCTCATGGACAGAAAACACTGAAGCTTTCTTT
>.|TRBJ1-2|TRBV6-4|15|.
CASSDSRQANYGYTF
TGTGCCAGCAGTGACTCGAGGCAGGCTAACTATGGCTACACCTTC
>.|TRBJ2-3|TRBV7-2|15|.
CASTFVSLGTDTQYF
TGTGCCAGCACCTTCGTCTCCCTGGGGACAGATACGCAGTATTTT
>.|TRBJ1-2|TRBV9|12|.
CASTSPRGPPTF
TGTGCCAGCACCTCGCCCCGGGGACCCCCCACCTTC
>.|TRBJ1-2|TRBV6-1|13|.
CASSESGFPGYTF
TGTGCCAGCAGTGAGTCAGGGTTCCCTGGCTACACCTTC
>.|TRBJ1-2|TRBV6-5|16|.
CASSYPEDRTLYGYTF
TGTGCCAGCAGTTACCCTGAGGACAGAACCTTATATGGCTACACCTTC
>.|TRBJ2-3|TRBV5-1|16|TRBD2
CASSSTGGVGTDTQYF
TGCGCCAGCAGCTCAACGGGAGGGGTGGGTACAGATACGCAGTATTTT
>.|TRBJ2-1|TRBV28|15|TRBD2
CASSFQRAGADEQFF
TGTGCCAGCAGTTTTCAGAGGGCGGGAGCGGATGAGCAGTTCTTC
>once|TRBJ2-7|TRBV29-1|13|.
CSVFKRHTYEQYF
TGCAGCGTCTTTAAGCGGCATACCTACGAGCAGTACTTC
>.|TRBJ2-1|TRBV7-2|18|TRBD2
CASSLEAGGLRYHNEQFF
TGTGCCAGCAGCTTAGAAGCGGGGGGTCTTCGTTACCACAATGAGCAGTTCTTC
>.|TRBJ1-1|TRBV3-1/TRBV3-2|15|TRBD1
CASSLPDRGDTEAFF
TGTGCCAGCAGCCTTCCGGACAGGGGTGACACTGAAGCTTTCTTT
>once|TRBJ1-5|TRBV19|15|.
CASRIEGGSNQPQHF
TGTGCCAGTAGGATCGAGGGGGGGAGCAATCAGCCCCAGCATTTT
>.|TRBJ2-5|TRBV7-2|13|.
CASSPQGWETQYF
TGTGCCAGCAGCCCCCAGGGGTGGGAGACCCAGTACTTC
>once|TRBJ2-3|TRBV19|13|.
CASRSSGTDTQYF
TGTGCCAGTAGGTCTAGCGGCACAGATACGCAGTATTTT
>.|TRBJ2-2|TRBV12-5|16|.
CASGYNSLGNIWELFF
TGTGCTAGTGGGTACAATAGTTTGGGGAACATATGGGAGCTGTTTTTT
>.|TRBJ2-7|TRBV5-5|13|.
CASSLAQGYEQYF
TGTGCCAGCAGCTTGGCCCAGGGCTACGAGCAGTACTTC
>.|TRBJ1-2|TRBV7-2|11|TRBD1
CASSPDRAHTF
TGTGCCAGCAGCCCCGACAGGGCCCACACCTTC
>few|TRBJ1-2|TRBV11-2|13|TRBD1
CASSQDRGYGYTF
TGTGCCAGCAGCCAAGACAGGGGCTATGGCTACACCTTC
>.|TRBJ1-2|TRBV5-1|14|TRBD1
CASSLDGHRGGYTF
TGCGCCAGCAGCTTGGATGGCCACAGGGGAGGCTACACCTTC
>.|TRBJ1-1|TRBV6-4|15|TRBD1
CASRGTGRMDTEAFF
TGTGCCAGCAGGGGGACAGGGAGGATGGACACTGAAGCTTTCTTT
>.|TRBJ1-1|TRBV5-4|14|.
CASSFDMGNTEAFF
TGTGCCAGCAGCTTCGACATGGGGAACACTGAAGCTTTCTTT